This T cell receptor (beta chain) was captured in a study of T cell responses to AZD1222 COVID-19 vaccine. Background on the study: It was second doses at about 4 or about 12 weeks that were pooled. Study findings and constraints: After the peak T cell response, and only then, were repertoires sampled. Variant regions that are unmutated are reportedly the target of nearly half of spike-specific TCRs. Donors were chiefly white British, with a greater number of females, and clonal diversity was perhaps underestimated.

In the case of this clone: The target antigen is unknown.

Sequenced by immunoSEQ multiplex PCR; TCRdb stores in-frame clones only, minus some. Here the sample spans about 120,000 clones, approximately 87% being singletons. The clonotype originates from an adult in good health. This material consisted of peripheral blood, taken on day 0 of AZD1222 vaccination.

This CDR3 reads CASIKGTEAFF. The CDR3 nucleotides read TGTGCCAGCATCAAGGGGACTGAAGCTTTCTTT. This chain connects TRBV27 to TRBJ1-1, with D maybe TRBD1 (5 bases). The length of the CDR3 is 11 residues. The V end was cut by 7 bases, the J end by 5 bases, with 8 bases between. CDR1 is MNHEY, CDR2 SMNVEV, per germline (reference sequence).